Given below is one T cell receptor beta chain in context. Its specificity is unknown. This sample stems from a study of blood T cells in healthy people across ages. The overall study: For every two T cells, template switching captured about one barcoded beta molecule.

The CDR3 spans 14 residues. The ends were cut back, 2 bases at V and 0 bases at J, with 7 bases in the middle. Germline V gene data show CDR1 as PRHDT and CDR2 as FYEKMQ (reference sequence). Each of the donors had roughly 9.3 milliliters of peripheral blood drawn into EDTA-treated Vacutainer tubes. Samples each yielded at least 5.5 micrograms of total RNA. It was with a sample-barcoded 5' primer and a J-beta primer mix that a second PCR of roughly 7 to 12 cycles was run. TCRdb reprocessed the 5' RACE reads with MiXCR, giving one entry per CDR3 protein. The sample contains roughly 930,000 distinct CDR3 sequences, roughly 48% of which appear only once. Overall study results and limits: Diversity of TCR beta per million T cells declined in a roughly linear way with age.

Sample: blood. This clonotype was obtained from a young man in good health. The chain links TRBV13 to TRBJ1-2; maybe TRBD1 (5 bases). CDR3 loop: CASSLRTTNYGYTF. For the CDR3, the DNA is TGTGCCAGCAGCTTACGGACAACTAACTATGGCTACACCTTC.